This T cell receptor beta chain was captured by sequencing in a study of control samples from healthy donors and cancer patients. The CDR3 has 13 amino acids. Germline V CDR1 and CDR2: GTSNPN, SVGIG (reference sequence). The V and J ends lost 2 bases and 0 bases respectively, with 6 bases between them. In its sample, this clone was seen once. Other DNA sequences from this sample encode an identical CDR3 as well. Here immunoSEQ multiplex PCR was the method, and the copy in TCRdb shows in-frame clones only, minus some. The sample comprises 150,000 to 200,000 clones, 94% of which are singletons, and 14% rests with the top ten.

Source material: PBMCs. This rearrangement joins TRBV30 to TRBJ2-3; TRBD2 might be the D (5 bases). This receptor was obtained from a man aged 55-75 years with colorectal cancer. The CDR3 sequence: CAWSRGSTDTQYF. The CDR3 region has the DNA TGTGCCTGGAGTCGGGGAAGCACAGATACGCAGTATTTT.